This T cell receptor (beta chain) was documented in a study of blood T cell repertoires in COVID-19. For the study at large: Acute and convalescent COVID-19 samples came from the United States, Italy and Spain. Sources were T cells, B-cell-depleted T cells, or PBMCs; the material itself was cDNA or gDNA.

The CDR3 runs to 17 residues. Per germline, CDR1 LNHNV and CDR2 YYDKDF (reference sequence). J gave up 4 bases and V 1 base, and 9 bases lay outside the gene matches. In the original processing: Estimates of nucleated cell counts were drawn from the amplification of reference gene primers. Repertoires were generated with immunoSEQ multiplex PCR, while TCRdb's copy carries only in-frame clones and drops some. That table furnishes V, J and clone size, whereas the DNA furnished D and trimming. The table lists roughly 250,000 clones, around 83% of them singletons. This receptor was obtained from a woman between 55 and 75 years old with active or convalescent COVID-19. Material for sequencing was peripheral blood. The rearrangement links TRBV15 to TRBJ2-3, with 9 bases aligning to TRBD2. The CDR3 here is CATSRAAGRGGSDTQYF. The CDR3 coding sequence is TGTGCCACCAGCAGAGCCGCCGGGCGGGGGGGCTCAGATACGCAGTATTTT. The full variable domain, in which reference TRBV15 and TRBJ2-3 provide the parts outside the CDR3, is DAMVIQNPRYQVTQFGKPVTLSCSQTLNHNVMYWYQQKSSQAPKLLFHYYDKDFNNEADTPDNFQSRRPNTSFCFLDIRSPGLGDTAMYLCATSRAAGRGGSDTQYFGPGTRLTVL.